This T cell receptor beta chain derives from a study of blood T cell repertoires in COVID-19. Whole-study context: Some COVID-19 samples were acute and others convalescent; all came from the United States, Italy and Spain.

This clone was seen only a few times. The repertoire was sequenced with immunoSEQ multiplex PCR; TCRdb's copy has only in-frame clones and lacks some. This table has 150,000 to 180,000 clones, around 79% appearing once. The CDR3 runs to 15 residues. CDR1 SGHVS and CDR2 FNYEAQ come from the germline V gene. The ends were cut back, 0 bases at V and 5 bases at J, with 10 bases in the middle. The chain has TRBV7-6 and TRBJ1-4; no definite D call. Sequenced: peripheral blood. The TCR was taken from a man older than 75 with acute or convalescent COVID-19. CDR3 DNA sequence: TGTGCCAGCAGCTTAGCGGAGTATTCAAATGAAAAACTGTTTTTT. Protein sequence: CASSLAEYSNEKLFF.